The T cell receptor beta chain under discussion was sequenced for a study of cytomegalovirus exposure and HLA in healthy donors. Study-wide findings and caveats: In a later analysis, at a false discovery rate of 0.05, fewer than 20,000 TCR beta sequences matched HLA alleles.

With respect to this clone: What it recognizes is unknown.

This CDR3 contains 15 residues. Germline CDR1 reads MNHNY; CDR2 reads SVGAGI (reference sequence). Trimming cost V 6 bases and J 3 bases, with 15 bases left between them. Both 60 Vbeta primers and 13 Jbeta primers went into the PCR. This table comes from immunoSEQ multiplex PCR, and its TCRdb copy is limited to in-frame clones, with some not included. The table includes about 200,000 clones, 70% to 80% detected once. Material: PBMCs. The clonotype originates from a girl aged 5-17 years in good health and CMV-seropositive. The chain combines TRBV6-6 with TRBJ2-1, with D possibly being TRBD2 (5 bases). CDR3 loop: CASSLERGNYNEQFF. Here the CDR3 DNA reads TGTGCCAGCAGCCTTGAACGGGGTAACTACAATGAGCAGTTCTTC.